This T cell receptor (beta chain) was recovered during a study of shared clonotypes between healthy human individuals. The assay was immunoSEQ multiplex PCR, and TCRdb's table has in-frame clones only and misses some. The sample shows fewer than 2.5 million clones, 80% to 95% of them seen only once. Germline V gives CDR1 SGHRS, CDR2 YFSETQ. Trimming cost V 1 base and J 7 bases, with 9 bases left between them. CDR3 size: 13 residues. CD4+ cells underwent separation, giving CD45RA+ naive and CD45RA-negative memory subsets. The receptor comes from a man aged 18 to 30 in good health. Some clones in this sample may be carry-over from other donors' samples. The V and J genes are TRBV5-1 and TRBJ2-1; no firm D call. The specimen was naive CD4+ T cells from PBMCs. Subset in this sample: CD45RA+ positively selected. In nucleotides, the CDR3 is TGCGCCAGCAGCTTGAGTCCTAGGAATGAGCAGTTCTTC. As protein: CASSLSPRNEQFF.